This TCR beta chain was identified during a study of OX40 agonist ivuxolimab in advanced cancers. Across the whole study: Intravenous ivuxolimab was administered to patients every 2 weeks at 0.01 to 10 mg/kg.

J was trimmed by 9 bases and V by 0 bases; bases with no gene match: 7. The germline V gene encodes CDR1 KGHSH and CDR2 LQKENI. The CDR3 extends over 16 amino acids. A history of autoimmune disease or systemic immunosuppression excluded patients. Libraries were prepared by immunoSEQ multiplex PCR; TCRdb keeps only in-frame clonotypes and omits some of them. The profile shows about 36,000 clones, about 88% of them singletons. Study-level points and caveats: Clones of CD4+ and CD8+ blood T cells grew by week 6 at doses of 0.1 to 3.0 mg/kg.

With respect to this clone: The antigen is unknown.

The source of this sequence is an adult with an advanced solid tumor such as melanoma, head and neck, liver or kidney cancer. The rearrangement uses TRBV18 and TRBJ2-1; 11 bases are shared with TRBD2. Sequenced material: CD4+ or CD8+ T cells sorted from blood, taken in a trial of the OX40 agonist ivuxolimab. As DNA, the CDR3 is TGTGCCAGCTCACCACCGGGTCCTAGCGGGAGGTCTGAGCAGTTCTTC. Translation gives CASSPPGPSGRSEQFF. Supplemented by reference TRBV18 and TRBJ2-1, the full variable domain reads NAGVMQNPRHLVRRRGQEARLRCSPMKGHSHVYWYRQLPEEGLKFMVYLQKENIIDESGMPKERFSAEFPKEGPSILRIQQVVRGDSAAYFCASSPPGPSGRSEQFFGPGTRLTVL.